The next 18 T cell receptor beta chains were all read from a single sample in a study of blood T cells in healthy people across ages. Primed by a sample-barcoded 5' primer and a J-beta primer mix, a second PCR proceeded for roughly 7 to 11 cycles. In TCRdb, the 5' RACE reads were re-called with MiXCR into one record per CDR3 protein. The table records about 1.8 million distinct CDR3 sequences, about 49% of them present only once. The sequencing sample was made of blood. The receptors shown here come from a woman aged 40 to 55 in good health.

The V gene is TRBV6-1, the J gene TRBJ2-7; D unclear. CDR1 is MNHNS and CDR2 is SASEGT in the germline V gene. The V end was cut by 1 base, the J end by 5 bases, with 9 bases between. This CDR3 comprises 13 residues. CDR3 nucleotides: TGTGCCAGCAGTGAAGGGCTCCTAAACGAGCAGTACTTC. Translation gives CASSEGLLNEQYF.

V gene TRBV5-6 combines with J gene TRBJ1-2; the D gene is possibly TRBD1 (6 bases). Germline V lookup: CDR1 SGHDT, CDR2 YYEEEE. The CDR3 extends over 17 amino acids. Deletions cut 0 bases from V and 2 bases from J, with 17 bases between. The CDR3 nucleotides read TGTGCCAGCAGCTTGGAGCTAGGGGGGCTGGTGAACTATGGCTACACCTTC. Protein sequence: CASSLELGGLVNYGYTF.

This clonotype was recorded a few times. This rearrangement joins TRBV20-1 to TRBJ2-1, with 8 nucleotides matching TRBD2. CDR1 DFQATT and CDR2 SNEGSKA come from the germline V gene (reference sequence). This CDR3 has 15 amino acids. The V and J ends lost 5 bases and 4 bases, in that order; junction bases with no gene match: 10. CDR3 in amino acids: CSAGVKRGWYNEQFF. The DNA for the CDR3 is TGCAGTGCTGGAGTCAAGCGGGGGTGGTACAATGAGCAGTTCTTC.

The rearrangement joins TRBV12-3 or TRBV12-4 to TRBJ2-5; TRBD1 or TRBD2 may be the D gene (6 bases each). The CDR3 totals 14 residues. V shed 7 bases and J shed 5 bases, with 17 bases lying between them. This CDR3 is CASTPFGGTETQYF. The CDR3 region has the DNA TGTGCCAGCACCCCCTTCGGGGGCACGGAGACCCAGTACTTC.

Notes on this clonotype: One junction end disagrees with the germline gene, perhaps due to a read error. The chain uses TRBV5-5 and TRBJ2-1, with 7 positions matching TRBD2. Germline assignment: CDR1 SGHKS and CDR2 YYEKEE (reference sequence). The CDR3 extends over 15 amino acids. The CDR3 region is CAGSPIRGERNEQFF. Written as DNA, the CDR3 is TGTGCCGGCAGCCCAATTCGGGGGGAGCGCAATGAGCAGTTCTTC.

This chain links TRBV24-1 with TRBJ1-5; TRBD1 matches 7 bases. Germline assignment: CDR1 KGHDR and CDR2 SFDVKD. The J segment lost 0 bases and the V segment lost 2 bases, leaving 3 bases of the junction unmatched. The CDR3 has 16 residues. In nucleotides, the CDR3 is TGTGCCACCAGTGATTCGGAGGGGGCTAGCAATCAGCCCCAGCATTTT. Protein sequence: CATSDSEGASNQPQHF.

In DNA, the CDR3 is TGTGCCAGCAGCCTAGGGGGGGCAACCGGGACAGGTTTGGTTCATGAGCAGTTCTTC. Its translation is CASSLGGATGTGLVHEQFF. The chain combines TRBV6-1 with TRBJ2-1; maybe TRBD1 (8 bases). CDR1 is MNHNS and CDR2 is SASEGT in the germline V gene. V shed 6 bases and J shed 8 bases, with 32 bases lying between them. This CDR3 comprises 19 residues.

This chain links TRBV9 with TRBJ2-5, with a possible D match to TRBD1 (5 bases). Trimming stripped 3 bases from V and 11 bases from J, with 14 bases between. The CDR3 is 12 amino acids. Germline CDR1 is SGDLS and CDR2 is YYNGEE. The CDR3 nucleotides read TGTGCCAGCAGCGATGACAGTAATGAGCAGTACTTC. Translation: CASSDDSNEQYF.

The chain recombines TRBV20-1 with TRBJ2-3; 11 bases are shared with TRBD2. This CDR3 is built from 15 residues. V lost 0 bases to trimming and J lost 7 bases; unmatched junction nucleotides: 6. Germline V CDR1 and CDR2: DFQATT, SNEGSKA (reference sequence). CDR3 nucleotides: TGCAGTGCTAGAGATTTGACTAGCGGGGTAAATACGCAGTATTTT. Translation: CSARDLTSGVNTQYF.

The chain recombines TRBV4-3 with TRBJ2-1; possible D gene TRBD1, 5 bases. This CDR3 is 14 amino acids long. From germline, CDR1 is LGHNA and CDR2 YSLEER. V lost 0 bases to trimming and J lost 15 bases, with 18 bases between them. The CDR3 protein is CASSQDRPQEGGFF. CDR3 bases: TGCGCCAGCAGCCAAGATAGACCACAGGAAGGTGGGTTCTTC.

In nucleotides, the CDR3 is TGTGCCAGCAGTTTATCGGGCTTGGAGTTTGAAAAACTGTTTTTT. Residues: CASSLSGLEFEKLFF. The rearrangement uses TRBV27 and TRBJ1-4; D ambiguous. Germline CDR1 and CDR2: MNHEY and SMNVEV (reference sequence). Trimming pared 0 bases from V and 7 bases from J, leaving 12 bases between. The CDR3 totals 15 residues.

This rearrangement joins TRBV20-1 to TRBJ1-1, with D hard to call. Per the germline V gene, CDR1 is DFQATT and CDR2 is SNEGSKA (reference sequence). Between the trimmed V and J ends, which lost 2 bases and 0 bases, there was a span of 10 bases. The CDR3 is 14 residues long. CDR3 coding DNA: TGCAGTGCTAGAAGAGGGAGCCTGAACACTGAAGCTTTCTTT. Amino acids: CSARRGSLNTEAFF.

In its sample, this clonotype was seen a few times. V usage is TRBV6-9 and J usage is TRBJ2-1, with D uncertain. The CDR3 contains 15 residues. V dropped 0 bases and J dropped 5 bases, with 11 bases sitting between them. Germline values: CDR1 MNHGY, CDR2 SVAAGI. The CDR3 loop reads CASSYSVGTNNEQFF. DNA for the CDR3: TGTGCCAGCAGTTATTCGGTGGGCACTAACAATGAGCAGTTCTTC.

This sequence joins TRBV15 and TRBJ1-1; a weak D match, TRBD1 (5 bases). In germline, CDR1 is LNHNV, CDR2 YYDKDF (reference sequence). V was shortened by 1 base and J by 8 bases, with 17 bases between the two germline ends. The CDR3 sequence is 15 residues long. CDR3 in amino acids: CATSRGWGEESEAFF. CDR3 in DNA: TGTGCCACCAGCAGAGGGTGGGGCGAGGAATCCGAAGCTTTCTTT.

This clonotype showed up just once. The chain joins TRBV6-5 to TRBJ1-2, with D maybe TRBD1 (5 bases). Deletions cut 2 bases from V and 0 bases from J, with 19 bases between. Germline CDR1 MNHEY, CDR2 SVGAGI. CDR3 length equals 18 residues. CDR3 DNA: TGTGCCAGCAGTTACGGGGGGAGCGGGGCCCGACCTAACTATGGCTACACCTTC. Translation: CASSYGGSGARPNYGYTF.

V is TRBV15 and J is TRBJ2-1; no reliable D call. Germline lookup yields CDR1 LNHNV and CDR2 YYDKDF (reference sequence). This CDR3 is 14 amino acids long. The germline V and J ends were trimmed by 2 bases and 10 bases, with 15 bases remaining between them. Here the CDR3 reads CATSRPDGAWEQFF. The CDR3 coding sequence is TGTGCCACCAGCAGACCCGACGGCGCTTGGGAGCAGTTCTTC.

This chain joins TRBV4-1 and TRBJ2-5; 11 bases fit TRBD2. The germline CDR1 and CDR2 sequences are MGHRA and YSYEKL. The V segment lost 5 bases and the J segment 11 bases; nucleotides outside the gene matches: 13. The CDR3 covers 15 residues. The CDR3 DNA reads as TGCGCCAGCAGCGTACTAGCGGGGGCCCCCAATGAGCAGTACTTC. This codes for CASSVLAGAPNEQYF.

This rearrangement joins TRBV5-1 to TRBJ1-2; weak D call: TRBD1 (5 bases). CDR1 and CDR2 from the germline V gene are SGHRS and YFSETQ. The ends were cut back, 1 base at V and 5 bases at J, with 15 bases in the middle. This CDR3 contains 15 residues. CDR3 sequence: CASSLSGKGQYGYTF. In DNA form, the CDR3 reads TGCGCCAGCAGCTTGTCAGGGAAAGGGCAATATGGCTACACCTTC.